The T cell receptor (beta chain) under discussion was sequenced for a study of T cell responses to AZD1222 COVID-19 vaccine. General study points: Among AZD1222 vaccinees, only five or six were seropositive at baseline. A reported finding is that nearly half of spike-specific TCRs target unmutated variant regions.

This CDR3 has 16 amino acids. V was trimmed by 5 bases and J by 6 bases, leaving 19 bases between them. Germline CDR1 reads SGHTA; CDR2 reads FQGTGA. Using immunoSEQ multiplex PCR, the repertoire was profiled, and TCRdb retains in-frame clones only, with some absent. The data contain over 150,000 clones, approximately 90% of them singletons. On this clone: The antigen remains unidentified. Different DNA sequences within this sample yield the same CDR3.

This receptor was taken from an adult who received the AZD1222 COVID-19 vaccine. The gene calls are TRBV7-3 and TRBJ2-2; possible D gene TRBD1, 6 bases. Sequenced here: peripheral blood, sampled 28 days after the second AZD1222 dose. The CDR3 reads CASSPSGTFPPGELFF. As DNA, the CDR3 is TGTGCCAGCAGCCCCTCCGGGACATTCCCACCCGGGGAGCTGTTTTTT.